This T cell receptor beta chain was sequenced for a study of cytomegalovirus exposure and HLA in healthy donors. Germline lookup yields CDR1 MGHRA and CDR2 YSYEKL. Deletions cut 1 base from V and 3 bases from J, with 10 bases between. This CDR3 has 15 amino acids. Study outcomes and limitations: Relative to the 666-donor mean, N-insertions were reportedly fewer in an Asian-associated ancestry cluster in a later analysis. Analyses of presence and absence presupposed an approximately uniform sequencing depth across donors. Some segments of the V type, notably TRBV6-2 and TRBV6-3, were excluded as indistinguishable.

About this clone: Its antigen is unknown.

PCR primers comprised 60 Vbeta and 13 Jbeta primers. Sequencing used immunoSEQ multiplex PCR; TCRdb keeps in-frame clones, though not all of them. Of hundreds of thousands of clones in the sample, around 70% are singletons; the top ten hold about 3%. Material: PBMCs. The receptor's source is a middle-aged man in good health and CMV-seropositive. The V call is TRBV4-1, the J call TRBJ2-4; maybe TRBD2 (5 bases). The CDR3 nucleotides are TGCGCCAGCAGCCAAGTTGCGGGCTACAAAAACATTCAGTACTTC. Translating it yields CASSQVAGYKNIQYF.